These 26 T cell receptor beta chains were sequenced from one sample in a study of T cells in Graves' hyperthyroidism and ophthalmopathy. RNA transcripts gave rise to amplified TCR beta CDR3 regions. Initially, a first-round RT-PCR of the TCR CDR3 employed the HTBI primer set. TCRdb re-called the multiplex PCR reads through MiXCR, storing one row per CDR3 protein. The data hold roughly 700,000 distinct CDR3 sequences, with roughly 15% observed a single time. The sequenced sample consisted of blood. The receptors originated from a woman between 18 and 29 years old with Graves' hyperthyroidism.

Ten or more counts support this clonotype. The V gene is TRBV7-2, the J gene TRBJ1-2, with TRBD1 matching 7 bases. This CDR3 has 18 amino acids. The germline V gene has CDR1 SGHTA and CDR2 FQGNSA. J was trimmed by 0 bases and V by 5 bases; bases with no gene match: 15. CDR3 protein: CASSPRGLRDSPNYGYTF. CDR3 coding DNA: TGTGCCAGCAGCCCGCGAGGGTTGAGGGACAGCCCTAACTATGGCTACACCTTC.

The rearrangement links TRBV6-1 to TRBJ2-1, with no clear D. The CDR3 contains 12 residues. Trimming stripped 2 bases from V and 10 bases from J, with 9 bases between. Germline V lookup: CDR1 MNHNS, CDR2 SASEGT. The CDR3 spells CASSEPAGEQFF. The CDR3 DNA follows: TGTGCCAGCAGTGAACCGGCAGGCGAGCAGTTCTTC.

CDR3 in amino acids: CASSGSPGQGADAEFF. The CDR3 DNA sequence: TGTGCCAGCAGCGGATCTCCGGGACAGGGGGCAGATGCCGAGTTCTTC. V is TRBV5-5 and J is TRBJ2-1; 12 nucleotides line up with TRBD1. The CDR3 runs to 16 residues. The germline CDR1 and CDR2 sequences are SGHKS and YYEKEE (reference sequence). J was trimmed by 14 bases and V by 4 bases; bases with no gene match: 16.

The table lists this clonotype with many counts. V and J are TRBV18 and TRBJ2-3; 9 nucleotides match TRBD1. J lost 0 bases, V lost 5 bases, and 9 bases had no gene match. The CDR3 has 17 residues. Germline V gives CDR1 KGHSH, CDR2 LQKENI. The CDR3 sequence is CASSARDRDLSTDTQYF. The DNA for the CDR3 is TGTGCCAGCTCAGCAAGGGACAGGGACCTGAGCACAGATACGCAGTATTTT.

Comments on this clonotype: A read error may explain this, as a much larger clone is one base away. The V call is TRBV11-2, the J call TRBJ2-2; D unresolved. The CDR3 runs to 18 residues. V was pared by 0 bases and J by 6 bases, with 20 bases between. CDR1 SGHAT and CDR2 FQNNGV come from the germline V gene. CDR3 region: CASSLDMTKGYDPGELFF. The CDR3 nucleotides read TGTGCCAGCAGCTTAGATATGACAAAAGGATACGACCCCGGGGAGCTGTTTTTT. The full variable domain, rest sourced from reference TRBV11-2 and TRBJ2-2, is EAGVAQSPRYKIIEKRQSVAFWCNPISGHATLYWYQQILGQGPKLLIQFQNNGVVDDSQLPKDRFSAERLKGVDSTLKIQPAKLEDSAVYLCASSLDMTKGYDPGELFFGEGSRLTVL.

This clonotype was recorded many times. This chain joins TRBV4-1 and TRBJ2-1; D unclear. The CDR3 extends over 15 amino acids. Germline-derived CDR1 and CDR2 are MGHRA and YSYEKL. With 0 bases removed from V and 6 bases from J, the gap between germline ends came to 12 bases. This chain's CDR3 is CASSQDGITLNEQFF. CDR3 DNA sequence: TGCGCCAGCAGCCAAGATGGAATCACCCTCAATGAGCAGTTCTTC.

This clonotype was observed many times. This chain uses TRBV7-2 with TRBJ2-5; TRBD2 agrees at 9 bases. There are 17 residues in the CDR3. Trimming took 5 bases from V and 5 from J; bases not matched to a gene: 15. Germline-derived CDR1 and CDR2 are SGHTA and FQGNSA. CDR3 in DNA: TGTGCCAGCAGCCGAGACCCTAGCGGGGTGGCCGGGGAGACCCAGTACTTC. Its protein product is CASSRDPSGVAGETQYF.

This rearrangement joins TRBV9 to TRBJ1-6; 9 bases are a match to TRBD1. Germline CDR1 SGDLS, CDR2 YYNGEE. The CDR3 consists of 15 residues. Trimming removed 4 bases from V and 7 bases from J; junction bases left unmatched: 6. CDR3: CASSSTGTGNSPLHF. The CDR3 DNA reads TGTGCCAGCAGCTCCACCGGGACAGGGAATTCACCCCTCCACTTT.

The chain uses TRBV2 and TRBJ2-1, with D uncertain. The germline gives CDR1 SNHLY, CDR2 FYNNEI. V lost 7 bases and J 6 bases, leaving 19 bases between the germline ends. The CDR3 is 15 residues long. CDR3 DNA sequence: TGTGCCAGCACCCCAAGTGCGTTTTCCCGCAATGAGCAGTTCTTC. Translated: CASTPSAFSRNEQFF.

The J gene is TRBJ2-7, the V gene TRBV20-1; 10 bases line up with TRBD2. Trimming cost V 0 bases and J 5 bases; bases outside gene matches: 7. Germline V gene data show CDR1 as DFQATT and CDR2 as SNEGSKA (reference sequence). The CDR3 is made up of 15 amino acids. The DNA for the CDR3 is TGCAGTGCTAGAGATCGGCGTCTAGCGGGAGACGAGCAGTACTTC. The encoded protein is CSARDRRLAGDEQYF.

This clonotype was observed a single time. J is TRBJ2-1 and V is TRBV14; the match to TRBD2 covers 9 bases. CDR1 and CDR2 from the germline V gene are SGHDN and FVKESK. J lost 9 bases, V lost 6 bases, and 18 bases had no gene match. The CDR3 spans 17 residues. The CDR3 protein is CASRSGRGAGGPGEQFF. As DNA, the CDR3 is TGTGCCAGCAGATCAGGACGGGGGGCGGGAGGGCCGGGTGAGCAGTTCTTC.

In this sample, this clonotype turned up many times. The chain uses TRBV11-1 and TRBJ2-5; a possible D gene is TRBD2 (5 bases). Germline lookup yields CDR1 SGHAT and CDR2 FQDESV (reference sequence). V lost 6 bases, J lost 5 bases, and 16 bases lay in between. The CDR3 has 14 residues. The CDR3 region has the DNA TGTGCCAGCAGTGTACACACGGGGTCGGAGACCCAGTACTTC. Translating gives CASSVHTGSETQYF.

This clonotype has a count of ten or more. V is TRBV20-1 and J is TRBJ2-7; D unresolved. Trimming took off 6 bases at V and 3 bases at J, with 15 bases between the two ends. The CDR3 covers 13 residues. Germline values: CDR1 DFQATT, CDR2 SNEGSKA (reference sequence). As DNA, the CDR3 is TGCAGTGCCCATCATAGCCGGAACTACGAGCAGTACTTC. This gives the protein CSAHHSRNYEQYF.

This clonotype was found many times. This sequence joins TRBV7-9 and TRBJ2-3; possibly TRBD2 for D (5 bases). This CDR3 has 14 residues. Trimming took 4 bases from V and 4 from J, leaving 12 bases between them. Germline V lookup: CDR1 SEHNR, CDR2 FQNEAQ (reference sequence). The CDR3: CASSYILGADTQYF. Here the CDR3 DNA reads TGTGCCAGCAGCTATATTCTGGGAGCAGATACGCAGTATTTT. Variable domain in full (rest from reference TRBV7-9 and TRBJ2-3): DTGVSQNPRHKITKRGQNVTFRCDPISEHNRLYWYRQTLGQGPEFLTYFQNEAQLEKSRLLSDRFSAERPKGSFSTLEIQRTEQGDSAMYLCASSYILGADTQYFGPGTRLTVL.

The V gene is TRBV4-1, the J gene TRBJ2-2, with D possibly being TRBD1 (5 bases). This CDR3 has 16 residues. CDR1 and CDR2 from the germline V gene are MGHRA and YSYEKL. The V end lost 2 bases, the J end lost 3 bases, and 13 bases lay between the germline ends. The CDR3 DNA sequence: TGCGCCAGCAGCCAAATGACAGCCGCGGACACCGGGGAGCTGTTTTTT. Its protein product is CASSQMTAADTGELFF.

This clonotype was counted at least ten times. The V call is TRBV28, the J call TRBJ2-7; D is perhaps TRBD1 (6 bases). Trimming took off 7 bases at V and 7 bases at J, with 20 bases between the two ends. CDR3 length equals 14 residues. Germline assignment: CDR1 MDHEN and CDR2 SYDVKM. The CDR3 is CASISGTLTGEQYF. DNA of the CDR3: TGTGCCAGCATATCCGGGACATTGACGGGAGAGCAGTACTTC.

This clonotype was counted ten times or more. The gene calls are TRBV28 and TRBJ2-5; D unresolved. The V and J ends lost 1 base and 4 bases respectively, with 7 bases between them. The CDR3 loop spans 13 amino acids. Germline V lookup: CDR1 MDHEN, CDR2 SYDVKM. The CDR3 DNA is TGTGCCAGCAGTTTATACACGCCAGAGACCCAGTACTTC. It is translated as CASSLYTPETQYF.

The genes are TRBV28 and TRBJ1-1; no firm D call. The germline gives CDR1 MDHEN, CDR2 SYDVKM. The CDR3 length is 15 residues. V lost 2 bases, J lost 3 bases, and 13 bases lay in between. The CDR3 DNA follows: TGTGCCAGCAGTTTAAAAGTCCGGATGGACACTGAAGCTTTCTTT. Its translation is CASSLKVRMDTEAFF.

This chain links TRBV4-1 with TRBJ2-7, with D perhaps matching TRBD1 or TRBD2 (5 bases each). The CDR3 totals 13 residues. V lost 0 bases and J 7 bases, leaving 10 bases between the germline ends. Germline loops: CDR1 MGHRA, CDR2 YSYEKL. This CDR3 is CASSQDPGREQYF. The CDR3 region has the DNA TGCGCCAGCAGCCAAGACCCGGGACGGGAGCAGTACTTC.

Comment on this clonotype: One end of the junction varies from germline; a read error may be responsible. The chain joins TRBV4-1 to TRBJ2-7; 7 nucleotides align to TRBD1. Germline assignment: CDR1 MGHRA and CDR2 YSYEKL. CDR3 size: 16 residues. DNA for the CDR3: TGCGCCAGCAGCCAAGCCCCGGGACAGAACAGCTACGGGCAGTACTTC. It codes for CASSQAPGQNSYGQYF.

This clonotype was recorded at least ten times. The CDR3: CASSLWGTDGYTF. CDR3 nucleotides: TGTGCCAGCAGTTTATGGGGTACAGATGGCTACACCTTC. The V and J genes are TRBV28 and TRBJ1-2, with no clear D. Per germline, CDR1 MDHEN and CDR2 SYDVKM. Trimming shortened V by 0 bases and J by 6 bases, and 8 bases separated the two germline ends. CDR3 length: 13 residues.

This clonotype appeared many times. The chain combines TRBV3-1 with TRBJ2-1; TRBD2 matches at 12 bases. Per germline, CDR1 LGHDT and CDR2 YNNKEL (reference sequence). Germline trimming cut 1 base from V and 11 bases from J; bases unmatched to any gene: 9. The CDR3 totals 16 residues. CDR3 region: CASSQGATSGSYKQFF. The CDR3, as DNA: TGTGCCAGCAGCCAAGGCGCGACTAGCGGGAGTTATAAGCAGTTCTTC.

In its sample, this clonotype was seen a few times. The gene calls are TRBV30 and TRBJ2-1; 7 bases map to TRBD2. The CDR3 loop spans 13 amino acids. In germline, CDR1 is GTSNPN, CDR2 SVGIG (reference sequence). Trimming took 7 bases from V and 4 from J; bases not matched to a gene: 7. Here the CDR3 reads CASNLGGYNEQFF. CDR3 nucleotides: TGTGCCTCGAATCTCGGGGGGTACAATGAGCAGTTCTTC.

This clonotype was seen repeatedly, ten times or more. J is TRBJ2-7 and V is TRBV7-9, with D perhaps TRBD1 (6 bases). The CDR3 contains 16 residues. With 6 bases removed from V and 3 bases from J, the gap between germline ends came to 21 bases. In germline, CDR1 is SEHNR, CDR2 FQNEAQ (reference sequence). Here the CDR3 reads CASSPGSGHGFYEQYF. CDR3 sequence (DNA): TGTGCCAGCAGTCCAGGTTCGGGACATGGATTCTACGAGCAGTACTTC.

V and J are TRBV5-1 and TRBJ2-7; D ambiguous. CDR3 length: 16 residues. V was trimmed by 1 base and J by 2 bases, leaving 16 bases between them. CDR1 is SGHRS and CDR2 is YFSETQ in the germline V gene. CDR3 DNA sequence: TGCGCCAGCAGCTTGACGATGTGGGGTTCGCCCTACGAGCAGTACTTC. Its translation: CASSLTMWGSPYEQYF.

There are many counts of this clonotype. The chain is built from TRBV2 and TRBJ2-3, with D unresolved. The CDR3 has 12 amino acids. In germline, CDR1 is SNHLY, CDR2 FYNNEI. Trimming removed 6 bases from V and 1 base from J, with 5 bases in between. CDR3 amino acids: CASRDGTDTQYF. The CDR3 bases are TGTGCCAGCAGGGACGGCACAGATACGCAGTATTTT. Filled out from reference TRBV2 and TRBJ2-3, the complete variable domain reads EPEVTQTPSHQVTQMGQEVILRCVPISNHLYFYWYRQILGQKVEFLVSFYNNEISEKSEIFDDQFSVERPDGSNFTLKIRSTKLEDSAMYFCASRDGTDTQYFGPGTRLTVL.